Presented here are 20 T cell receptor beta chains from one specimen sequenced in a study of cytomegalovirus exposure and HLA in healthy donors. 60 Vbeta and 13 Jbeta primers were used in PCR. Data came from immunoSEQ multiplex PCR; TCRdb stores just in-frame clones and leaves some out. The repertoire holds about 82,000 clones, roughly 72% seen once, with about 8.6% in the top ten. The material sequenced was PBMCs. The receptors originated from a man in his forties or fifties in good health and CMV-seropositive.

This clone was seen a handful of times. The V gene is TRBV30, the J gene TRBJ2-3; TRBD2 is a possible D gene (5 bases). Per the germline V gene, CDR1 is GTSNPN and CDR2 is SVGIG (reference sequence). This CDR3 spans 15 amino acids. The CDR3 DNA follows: TGTGCTTTGGAGCGGAATCTAATGGGCACAGATACGCAGTATTTT. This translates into CALERNLMGTDTQYF.

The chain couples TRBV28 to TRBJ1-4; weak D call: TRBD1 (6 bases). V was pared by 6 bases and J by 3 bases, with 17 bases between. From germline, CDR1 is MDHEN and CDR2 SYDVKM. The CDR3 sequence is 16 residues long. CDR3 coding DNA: TGTGCCAGCAGCCTTGAGGGGAGGGGGTCTAATGAAAAACTGTTTTTT. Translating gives CASSLEGRGSNEKLFF.

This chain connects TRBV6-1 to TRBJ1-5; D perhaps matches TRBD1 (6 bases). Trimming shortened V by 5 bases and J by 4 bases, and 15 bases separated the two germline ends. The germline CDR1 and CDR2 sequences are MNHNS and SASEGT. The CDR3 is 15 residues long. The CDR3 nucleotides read TGTGCCAGCAGTCCCCTGGGGGGGGCAAATCAGCCCCAGCATTTT. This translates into CASSPLGGANQPQHF.

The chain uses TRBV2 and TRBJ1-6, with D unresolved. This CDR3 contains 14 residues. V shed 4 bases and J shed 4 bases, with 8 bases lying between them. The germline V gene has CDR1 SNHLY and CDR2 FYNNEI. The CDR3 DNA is TGTGCCAGCAGTGTAAACAGTTATAATTCACCCCTCCACTTT. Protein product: CASSVNSYNSPLHF.

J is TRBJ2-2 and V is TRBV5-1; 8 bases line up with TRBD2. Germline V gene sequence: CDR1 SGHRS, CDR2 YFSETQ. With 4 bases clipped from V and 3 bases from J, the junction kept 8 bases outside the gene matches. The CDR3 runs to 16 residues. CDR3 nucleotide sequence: TGCGCCAGCAGCCCACTAGCGGCGCCCCACACCGGGGAGCTGTTTTTT. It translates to CASSPLAAPHTGELFF.

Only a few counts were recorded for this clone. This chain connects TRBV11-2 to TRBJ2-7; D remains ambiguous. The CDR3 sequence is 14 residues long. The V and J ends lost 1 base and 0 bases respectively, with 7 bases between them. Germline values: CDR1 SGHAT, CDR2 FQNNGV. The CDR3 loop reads CASSLGPSSYEQYF. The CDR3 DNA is TGTGCCAGCAGCTTAGGTCCGAGCTCCTACGAGCAGTACTTC.

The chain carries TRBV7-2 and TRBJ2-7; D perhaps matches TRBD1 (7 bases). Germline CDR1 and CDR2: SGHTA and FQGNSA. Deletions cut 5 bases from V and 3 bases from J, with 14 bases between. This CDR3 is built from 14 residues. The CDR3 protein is CASSTQGGGYEQYF. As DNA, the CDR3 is TGTGCCAGCAGCACTCAGGGGGGAGGCTACGAGCAGTACTTC.

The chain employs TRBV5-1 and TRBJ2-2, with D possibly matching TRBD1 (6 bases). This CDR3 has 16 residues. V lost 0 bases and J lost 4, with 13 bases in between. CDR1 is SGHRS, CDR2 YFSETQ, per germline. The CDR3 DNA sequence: TGCGCCAGCAGCTTGGCCTGGGGGCATGTCACCGGGGAGCTGTTTTTT. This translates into CASSLAWGHVTGELFF.

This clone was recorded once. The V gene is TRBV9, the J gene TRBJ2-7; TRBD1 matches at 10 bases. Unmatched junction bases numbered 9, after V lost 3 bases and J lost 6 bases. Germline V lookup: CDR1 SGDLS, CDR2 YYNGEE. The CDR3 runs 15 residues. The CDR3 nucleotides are TGTGCCAGCAGCGCCCTTGGGACAGGGGCGACCGAGCAGTACTTC. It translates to CASSALGTGATEQYF.

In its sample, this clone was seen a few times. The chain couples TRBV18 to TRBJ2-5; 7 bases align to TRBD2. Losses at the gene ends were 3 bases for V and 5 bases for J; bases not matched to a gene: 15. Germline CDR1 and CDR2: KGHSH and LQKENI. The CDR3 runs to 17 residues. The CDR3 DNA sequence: TGTGCCAGCTCACCCCTGAGCCGACTAGCCGGTAGGGAGACCCAGTACTTC. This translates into CASSPLSRLAGRETQYF.

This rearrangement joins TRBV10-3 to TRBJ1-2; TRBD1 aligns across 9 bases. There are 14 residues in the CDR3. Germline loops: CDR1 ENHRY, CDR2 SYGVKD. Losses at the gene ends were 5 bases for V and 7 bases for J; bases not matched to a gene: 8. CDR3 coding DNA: TGTGCCATCAGTCCAGGACAGGGGACTTGTGGCTACACCTTC. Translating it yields CAISPGQGTCGYTF.

The CDR3 spells CASSIRGGNTEAFF. The CDR3, as DNA: TGTGCCAGCAGCATAAGAGGTGGGAACACTGAAGCTTTCTTT. The chain employs TRBV7-6 and TRBJ1-1; no firm D call. V gave up 5 bases and J gave up 1 base, with 11 bases separating them. The CDR3 contains 14 residues. The germline gives CDR1 SGHVS, CDR2 FNYEAQ.

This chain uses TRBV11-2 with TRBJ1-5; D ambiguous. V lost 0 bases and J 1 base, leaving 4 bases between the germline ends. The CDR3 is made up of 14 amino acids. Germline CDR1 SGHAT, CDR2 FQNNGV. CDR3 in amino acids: CASSLEASNQPQHF. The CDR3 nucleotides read TGTGCCAGCAGCTTAGAGGCCAGCAATCAGCCCCAGCATTTT.

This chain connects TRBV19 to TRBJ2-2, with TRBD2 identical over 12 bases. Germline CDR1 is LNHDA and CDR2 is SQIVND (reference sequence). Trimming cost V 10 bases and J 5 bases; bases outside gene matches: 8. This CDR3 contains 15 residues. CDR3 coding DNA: TGTGCCACGACCCGACTAGCGGGAGCGACCGGGGAGCTGTTTTTT. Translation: CATTRLAGATGELFF. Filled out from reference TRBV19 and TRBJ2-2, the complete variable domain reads DGGITQSPKYLFRKEGQNVTLSCEQNLNHDAMYWYRQDPGQGLRLIYYSQIVNDFQKGDIAEGYSVSREKKESFPLTVTSAQKNPTAFYLCATTRLAGATGELFFGEGSRLTVL.

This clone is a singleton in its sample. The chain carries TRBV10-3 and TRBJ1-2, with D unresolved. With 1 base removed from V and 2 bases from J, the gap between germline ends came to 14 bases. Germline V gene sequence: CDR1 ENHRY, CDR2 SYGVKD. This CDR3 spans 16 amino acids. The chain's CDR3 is CAISEFPVRINYGYTF. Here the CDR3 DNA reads TGTGCCATCAGTGAGTTTCCCGTGAGAATAAACTATGGCTACACCTTC.

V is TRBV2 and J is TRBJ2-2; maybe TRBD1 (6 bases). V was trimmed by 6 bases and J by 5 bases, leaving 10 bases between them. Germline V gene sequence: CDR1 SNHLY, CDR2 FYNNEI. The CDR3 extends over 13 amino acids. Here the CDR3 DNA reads TGTGCCAGCAGCCCAAGGGGGACCGGGGAGCTGTTTTTT. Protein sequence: CASSPRGTGELFF.

This chain's CDR3 is CASSYDRGREKLFF. The CDR3 DNA sequence: TGTGCCAGCAGTTACGACAGGGGGCGCGAAAAACTGTTTTTT. The gene calls are TRBV6-5 and TRBJ1-4; TRBD1 agrees at 10 bases. The CDR3 length is 14 residues. Germline V CDR1 and CDR2: MNHEY, SVGAGI. V trimming: 2 bases; J trimming: 8 bases; junction bases outside the gene matches: 2.

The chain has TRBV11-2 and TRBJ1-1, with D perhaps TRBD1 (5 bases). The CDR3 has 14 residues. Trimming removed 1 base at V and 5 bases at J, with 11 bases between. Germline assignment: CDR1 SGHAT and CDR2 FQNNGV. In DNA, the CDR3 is TGTGCCAGCAGCTTAGGAAGGGGAGGAACTGAAGCTTTCTTT. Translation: CASSLGRGGTEAFF.

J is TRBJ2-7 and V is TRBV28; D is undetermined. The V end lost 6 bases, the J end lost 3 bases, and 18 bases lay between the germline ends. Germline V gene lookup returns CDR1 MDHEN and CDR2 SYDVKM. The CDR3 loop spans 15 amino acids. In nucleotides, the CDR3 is TGTGCCAGCAGGTCCTCCCAGCCAGGTAGCTACGAGCAGTACTTC. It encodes CASRSSQPGSYEQYF. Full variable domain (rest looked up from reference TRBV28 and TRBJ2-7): DVKVTQSSRYLVKRTGEKVFLECVQDMDHENMFWYRQDPGLGLRLIYFSYDVKMKEKGDIPEGYSVSREKKERFSLILESASTNQTSMYLCASRSSQPGSYEQYFGPGTRLTVT.

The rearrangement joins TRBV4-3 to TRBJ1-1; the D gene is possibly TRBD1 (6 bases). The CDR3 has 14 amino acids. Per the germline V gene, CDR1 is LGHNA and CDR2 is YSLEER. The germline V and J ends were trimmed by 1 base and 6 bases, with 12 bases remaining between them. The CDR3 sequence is CASSQVWTDPEAFF. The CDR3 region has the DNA TGCGCCAGCAGCCAAGTTTGGACAGACCCTGAAGCTTTCTTT.